This entry features one T cell receptor (beta chain) sequence. Its antigen is not known. Germline V gene lookup returns CDR1 SGHKS and CDR2 YYEKEE (reference sequence). The CDR3 is made up of 17 amino acids. The V segment lost 5 bases and the J segment 4 bases; nucleotides outside the gene matches: 9. These data originate in a study of PD-L1 blockade in urothelial cancer. Notes on the study in general: A below-median TCR clonality in blood before treatment predicted better survival.

Data came from immunoSEQ multiplex PCR; TCRdb stores just in-frame clones and leaves some out. The repertoire holds about 20,000 clones, with 88% as singletons. This TCR came from a man aged 50 to 59 with urothelial cancer. The source material was PBMCs, sampled around atezolizumab (anti-PD-L1) treatment. This chain links TRBV5-5 with TRBJ2-6, with 10 bases identical to TRBD1. The CDR3 loop is CASSSTGGKVGANVLTF. The CDR3 DNA reads TGTGCCAGCAGTTCGACAGGGGGCAAGGTGGGGGCCAACGTCCTGACTTTC.